A single sample is the source of the 10 T cell receptor beta chains below, sequenced in a study of graft-versus-host responses after intestinal transplantation (dated by TCRdb to about 2021). Library generation was performed with the immunoSEQ multiplex PCR assay. TCRdb mirrors the immuneACCESS table, restricted to in-frame sequences. Some clones are absent from its copies; in checked studies, under half trace to an unresolved V gene, and the reason for the others is unknown. Here the sample has fewer than 45,000 clones; under 95% occur a single time. Clones ranked in the top ten supply roughly 2.5% of the sample. The sample in question was PBMCs, obtained approximately 300 days after intestinal transplant. These receptors were collected from a human patient who received an intestinal transplant, so some T cells may come from the graft donor.

The V call is TRBV5-1, the J call TRBJ2-7, with TRBD1 matching 8 bases. The CDR3 sequence is 14 residues long. Germline V gene data show CDR1 as SGHRS and CDR2 as YFSETQ. J was trimmed by 2 bases and V by 0 bases; bases with no gene match: 1. The CDR3 region is CASSLEDRAYEQYF. The CDR3 DNA reads as TGCGCCAGCAGCTTGGAGGACAGGGCCTACGAGCAGTACTTC.

The chain uses TRBV5-5 and TRBJ1-5; D unresolved. Trimming removed 0 bases at V and 4 bases at J, with 8 bases between. The CDR3 is 14 residues long. Germline CDR1 and CDR2: SGHKS and YYEKEE (reference sequence). CDR3 bases: TGTGCCAGCAGCTTGGGGGTAGGGAATCAGCCCCAGCATTTT. It translates to CASSLGVGNQPQHF.

The chain couples TRBV7-3 to TRBJ2-2, with TRBD2 matching 9 bases. Germline lookup yields CDR1 SGHTA and CDR2 FQGTGA. This CDR3 is built from 16 residues. J was trimmed by 7 bases and V by 3 bases; bases with no gene match: 9. The CDR3 reads CASSLGAGGADGELFF. CDR3 in DNA: TGTGCCAGCAGCTTGGGCGCGGGAGGGGCTGACGGGGAGCTGTTTTTT.

This chain connects TRBV19 to TRBJ2-4, with D hard to call. The length of the CDR3 is 14 residues. Germline V gives CDR1 LNHDA, CDR2 SQIVND (reference sequence). Trimming removed 6 bases from V and 1 base from J, with 10 bases in between. In DNA, the CDR3 is TGTGCCAGTAGGAACCGGGCGGCCAAAAACATTCAGTACTTC. Amino acid sequence: CASRNRAAKNIQYF.

The V call is TRBV5-1, the J call TRBJ2-7; D call uncertain. Germline V gene sequence: CDR1 SGHRS, CDR2 YFSETQ. Between the trimmed V and J ends, which lost 1 base and 4 bases, there was a span of 6 bases. The CDR3 has 12 residues. The CDR3 DNA reads TGCGCCAGCAGCTTGAATGAATACGAGCAGTACTTC. Translated, it gives CASSLNEYEQYF.

This clone was detected once. The rearrangement links TRBV7-6 to TRBJ2-3; D perhaps matches TRBD1 (6 bases). The V gene's germline CDR1 is SGHVS and CDR2 FNYEAQ. The CDR3 sequence is 17 residues long. V lost 1 base and J lost 4, with 18 bases in between. This chain's CDR3 is CASSLGFGGSKADTQYF. The CDR3 coding sequence is TGTGCCAGCAGCTTAGGGTTTGGGGGCTCTAAGGCAGATACGCAGTATTTT.

This sequence joins TRBV28 and TRBJ2-7, with a possible D match to TRBD1 (6 bases). With 2 bases removed from V and 7 bases from J, the gap between germline ends came to 21 bases. Germline CDR1 reads MDHEN; CDR2 reads SYDVKM. The CDR3 loop spans 16 amino acids. The CDR3 spells CASSLIGGAPAGEQYF. In DNA form, the CDR3 reads TGTGCCAGCAGTTTAATAGGGGGTGCCCCAGCTGGGGAGCAGTACTTC.

This chain links TRBV11-2 with TRBJ1-3; D may be TRBD1 (5 bases). The CDR3 extends over 15 amino acids. CDR1 and CDR2 (germline): SGHAT, FQNNGV. The V gene lost 5 bases and the J gene lost 0 bases, with 11 bases spanning the gap. The CDR3, as DNA: TGTGCCAGCAGCCCCCTAGACAGCTCTGGAAACACCATATATTTT. Translating gives CASSPLDSSGNTIYF.

The V and J genes are TRBV11-3 and TRBJ2-6, with D hard to call. V gave up 5 bases and J gave up 5 bases, with 25 bases separating them. CDR3 length equals 19 residues. Germline CDR1 is SGHNT and CDR2 is YENEEA. The CDR3 loop reads CASSQHRQSRQSRANVLTF. The CDR3 DNA is TGTGCCAGCAGCCAGCACAGACAATCTCGACAAAGTCGGGCCAACGTCCTGACTTTC.

This sequence joins TRBV7-2 and TRBJ1-6, with TRBD1 as a possible D gene (6 bases). CDR1 and CDR2 from the germline V gene are SGHTA and FQGNSA. This CDR3 spans 15 amino acids. With 7 bases removed from V and 10 bases from J, the gap between germline ends came to 20 bases. CDR3 loop: CASKTGALGQSPLHF. The CDR3 DNA sequence: TGTGCCAGCAAGACGGGGGCGCTTGGACAATCACCCCTCCACTTT.